This T cell receptor beta chain came from a study of blood T cell repertoires in COVID-19. Those enrolled in Seattle joined during active infection and were followed longitudinally afterward. Assay used: immunoSEQ multiplex PCR; TCRdb lists only in-frame clones, some missing. Here the sample spans fewer than 60,000 clones, 81% being singletons. The length of the CDR3 is 15 residues. The J segment lost 2 bases and the V segment lost 2 bases, leaving 1 base of the junction unmatched. Germline V lookup: CDR1 WSHSY, CDR2 SAAADI. This clone was seen just once. Sequencing input: peripheral blood. The sequence was collected from an elderly woman with COVID-19, enrolled during active disease. This chain joins TRBV10-2 and TRBJ2-3; TRBD2 matches 10 bases. CDR3 sequence (DNA): TGCGCCAGCAGTGAGACTAGCGGGGCCACAGATACGCAGTATTTT. Translating it yields CASSETSGATDTQYF.